This T cell receptor (beta chain) was obtained from a study of CD8 T cells in ankylosing spondylitis (dated by TCRdb to between 2016 and 2019). Context from the whole study: The study set out to find disease-linked TCR variants by profiling T cell receptor beta repertoires in ankylosing spondylitis patients and healthy donors. In total, the full study cohort was made up of 108 healthy donors and 25 ankylosing spondylitis patients. Samples of peripheral blood were taken, and for ankylosing spondylitis patients, synovial fluid was collected as well. Study-wide findings and limitations: Some motif variants had previously been reported in the synovial fluid and blood of reactive arthritis patients, which suggests shared mechanisms of disease initiation. A TCR beta motif made up of several highly homologous amino acid variants appeared to be characteristic of blood from ankylosing spondylitis patients. In peripheral blood, the disease-linked clones were found at relatively low frequencies and had a CD8+ phenotype. The disease-linked clones were reported as significantly enriched in matched synovial fluid samples from ankylosing spondylitis patients.

Instrument on record: Illumina HiSeq 2500. Quantitative 5'-RACE with molecular barcodes was used to prepare TCR beta libraries. From the authors' description of their analysis: A new computational method based on a probabilistic model of VDJ rearrangement was used to identify disease-linked TCR variants. The public sequencing data were trimmed at Q25 with fastp and processed into clonotypes with MiXCR by TCRdb, which kept only in-frame beta chains. Merged by CDR3 protein, the rows form single entries marked with the most common genes and DNA. The V and J calls come from TCRdb's annotation, not from the publication. Present in this sample are 700,000 or so distinct CDR3 sequences, roughly 20% of which were seen just once. The ten largest account for 19% of the sample. To note about this clonotype: This clone's antigen is unknown. No much larger clonotype is one base removed from it; base qualities were not supplied.

Trimming takes 6 bases off V and 2 bases off J; junction bases not matched to a gene: 9. As encoded in the germline V gene (reference sequence), CDR1 is DFQATT while CDR2 is SNEGSKA. Reading from cysteine to phenylalanine, the CDR3 counts 14 amino acids. Here the CDR3 DNA is all that survives: 42 bases in frame from base 1. The sequence was obtained from a male donor with ankylosing spondylitis. Recombination linked TRBV20-1 to TRBJ2-5, with TRBD2 identical over 7 junction bases. The sequenced sample consisted of blood, either unsorted or a sorted T cell fraction (not recorded which). At the DNA level, the sequence is TGCAGTGCCCGGCCTGGGGGAGGGCAAGAGACCCAGTACTTC. The translation is CSARPGGGQETQYF.